This entry features one T cell receptor (beta chain) sequence. V shed 1 base and J shed 6 bases, with 11 bases lying between them. Germline values: CDR1 SGHKS, CDR2 YYEKEE (reference sequence). This CDR3 is built from 13 residues. This sample was taken from a study of blood T cells in healthy people across ages. The use of a sample-barcoded 5' primer and a J-beta primer mix characterized a second PCR of roughly 7 to 12 cycles. Each single sample gave us at least 2.5 million CDR3-containing paired-end reads. MiXCR was run by TCRdb on the 5' RACE reads, yielding one entry per CDR3 protein. Of about 1,600,000 distinct CDR3 sequences listed, about 43% are singletons.

J is TRBJ2-7 and V is TRBV5-5; D is unresolved. Specimen: blood. This clonotype was obtained from a woman under 30 in good health. The CDR3 region has the DNA TGTGCCAGCAGCTTGAATGTTCACGGCGAGCAGTACTTC. Translation gives CASSLNVHGEQYF.